Sequencing of this T cell receptor beta chain was carried out in a study of T cells after yellow fever vaccination. TCRdb used MiXCR to reprocess the 5' RACE reads, holding one entry per CDR3 protein. In the table there are 250,000 to 350,000 distinct CDR3 sequences, 3.5% to 4.5% of which are singletons. The CDR3 has 16 residues. The V and J ends lost 0 bases and 5 bases respectively, with 13 bases between them. Germline CDR1 LGHNA, CDR2 YSLEER. The rearrangement joins TRBV4-3 to TRBJ1-4; D perhaps matches TRBD1 (5 bases). The clonotype comes from a man aged 18 to 29 who received the YFV17D yellow fever vaccine. Here the sequenced sample was PBMCs, taken 15 days after the yellow fever booster vaccination. The chain's CDR3 is CASSQETAGRNEKLFF. In DNA, the CDR3 is TGCGCCAGCAGCCAAGAGACGGCAGGGAGGAATGAAAAACTGTTTTTT.